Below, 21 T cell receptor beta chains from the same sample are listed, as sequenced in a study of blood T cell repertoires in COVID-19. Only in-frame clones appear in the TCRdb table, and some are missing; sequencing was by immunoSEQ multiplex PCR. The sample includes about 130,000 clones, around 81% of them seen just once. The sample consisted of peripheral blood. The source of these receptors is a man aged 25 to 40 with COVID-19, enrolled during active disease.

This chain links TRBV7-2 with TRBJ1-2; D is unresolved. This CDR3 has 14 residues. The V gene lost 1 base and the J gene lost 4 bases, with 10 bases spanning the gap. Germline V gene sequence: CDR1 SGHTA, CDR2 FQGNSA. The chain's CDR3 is CASSLGGLGYGYTF. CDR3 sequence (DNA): TGTGCCAGCAGCTTAGGAGGGTTGGGCTATGGCTACACCTTC.

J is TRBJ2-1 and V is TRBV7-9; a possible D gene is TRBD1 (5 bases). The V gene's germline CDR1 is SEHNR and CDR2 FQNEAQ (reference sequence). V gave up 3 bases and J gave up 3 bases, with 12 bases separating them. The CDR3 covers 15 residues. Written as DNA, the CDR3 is TGTGCCAGCAGCTTGACAGCCGGTGGCTACAATGAGCAGTTCTTC. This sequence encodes CASSLTAGGYNEQFF.

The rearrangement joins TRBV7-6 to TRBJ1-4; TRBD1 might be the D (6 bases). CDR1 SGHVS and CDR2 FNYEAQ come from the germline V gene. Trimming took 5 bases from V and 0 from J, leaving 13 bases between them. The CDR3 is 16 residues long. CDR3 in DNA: TGTGCCAGCAGCCCGAGGGACACTGCAACTAATGAAAAACTGTTTTTT. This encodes CASSPRDTATNEKLFF.

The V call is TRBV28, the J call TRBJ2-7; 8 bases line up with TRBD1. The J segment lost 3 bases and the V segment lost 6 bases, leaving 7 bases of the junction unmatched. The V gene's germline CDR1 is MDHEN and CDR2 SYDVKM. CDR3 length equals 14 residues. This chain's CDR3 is CASSRRGQGYEQYF. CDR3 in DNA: TGTGCCAGCAGCAGGAGAGGACAGGGCTACGAGCAGTACTTC.

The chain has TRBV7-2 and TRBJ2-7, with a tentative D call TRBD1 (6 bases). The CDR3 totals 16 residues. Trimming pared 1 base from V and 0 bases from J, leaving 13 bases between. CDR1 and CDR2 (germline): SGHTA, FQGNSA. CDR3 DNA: TGTGCCAGCAGCTTAGGATCGGGACACAACTCCTACGAGCAGTACTTC. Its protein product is CASSLGSGHNSYEQYF.

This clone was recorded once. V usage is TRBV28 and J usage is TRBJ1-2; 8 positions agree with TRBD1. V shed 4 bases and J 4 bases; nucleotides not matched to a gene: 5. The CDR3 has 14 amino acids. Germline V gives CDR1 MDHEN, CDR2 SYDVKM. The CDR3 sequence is CASSSRQGRYGYTF. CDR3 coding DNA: TGTGCCAGCAGTTCCAGACAGGGGCGCTATGGCTACACCTTC.

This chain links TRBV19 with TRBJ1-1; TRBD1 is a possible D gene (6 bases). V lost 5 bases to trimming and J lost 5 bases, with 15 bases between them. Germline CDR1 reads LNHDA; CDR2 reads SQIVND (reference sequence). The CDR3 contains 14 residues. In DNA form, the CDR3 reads TGTGCCAGTAGTGCCCGGACAGTTGTAACTGAAGCTTTCTTT. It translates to CASSARTVVTEAFF.

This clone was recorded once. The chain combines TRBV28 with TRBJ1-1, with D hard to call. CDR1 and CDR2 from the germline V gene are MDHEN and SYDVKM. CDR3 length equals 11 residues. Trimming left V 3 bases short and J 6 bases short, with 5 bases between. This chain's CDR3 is CASSFYPEAFF. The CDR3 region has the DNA TGTGCCAGCAGTTTTTATCCTGAAGCTTTCTTT.

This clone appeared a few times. CDR3 residues: CASSLGLAGGAQYF. In DNA, the CDR3 is TGTGCCAGCAGCCTAGGACTAGCGGGAGGAGCGCAGTATTTT. The chain carries TRBV28 and TRBJ2-3; 14 nucleotides line up with TRBD2. Germline loops: CDR1 MDHEN, CDR2 SYDVKM. Losses at the gene ends were 6 bases for V and 10 bases for J; bases not matched to a gene: 6. This CDR3 is 14 amino acids long.

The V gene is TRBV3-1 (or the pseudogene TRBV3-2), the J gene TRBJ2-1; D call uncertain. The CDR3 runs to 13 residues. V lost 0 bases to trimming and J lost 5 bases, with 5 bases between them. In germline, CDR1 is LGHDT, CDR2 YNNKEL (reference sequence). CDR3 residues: CASSQDYHNEQFF. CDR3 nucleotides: TGTGCCAGCAGCCAAGACTACCACAATGAGCAGTTCTTC.

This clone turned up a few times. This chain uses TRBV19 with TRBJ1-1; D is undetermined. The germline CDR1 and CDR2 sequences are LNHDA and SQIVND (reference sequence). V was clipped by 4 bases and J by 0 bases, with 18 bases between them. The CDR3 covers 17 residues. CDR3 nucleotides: TGTGCCAGTAGTAGAAGCAGGAGGCTGATCATGAACACTGAAGCTTTCTTT. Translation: CASSRSRRLIMNTEAFF.

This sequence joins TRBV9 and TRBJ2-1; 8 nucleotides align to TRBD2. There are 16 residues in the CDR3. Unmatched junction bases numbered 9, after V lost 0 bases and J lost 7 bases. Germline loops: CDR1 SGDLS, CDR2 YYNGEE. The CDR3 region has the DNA TGTGCCAGCAGCGTAGCCGGAGCGGGAGTTGCAAATGAGCAGTTCTTC. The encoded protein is CASSVAGAGVANEQFF.

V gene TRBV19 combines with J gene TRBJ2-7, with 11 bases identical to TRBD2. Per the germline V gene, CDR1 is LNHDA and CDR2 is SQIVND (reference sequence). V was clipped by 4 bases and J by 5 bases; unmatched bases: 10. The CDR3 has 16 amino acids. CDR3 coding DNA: TGTGCCAGTAGTAGACTAGCGGGGAACAAATTGGACGAGCAGTACTTC. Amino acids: CASSRLAGNKLDEQYF.

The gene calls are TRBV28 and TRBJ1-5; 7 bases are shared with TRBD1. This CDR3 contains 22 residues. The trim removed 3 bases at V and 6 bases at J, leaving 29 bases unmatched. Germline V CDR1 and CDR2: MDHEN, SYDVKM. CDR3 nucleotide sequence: TGTGCCAGCAGTTTTTTTTTACGTGTCTCGGTGACAGGGACGGTAGAAGGTCAGCCCCAGCATTTT. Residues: CASSFFLRVSVTGTVEGQPQHF.

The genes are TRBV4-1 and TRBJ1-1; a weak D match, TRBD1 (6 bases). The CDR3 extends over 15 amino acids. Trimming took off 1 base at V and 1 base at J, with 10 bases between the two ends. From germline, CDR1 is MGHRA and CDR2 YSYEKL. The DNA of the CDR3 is TGCGCCAGCAGCCAAGTCCACAGGGCGAACACTGAAGCTTTCTTT. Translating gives CASSQVHRANTEAFF.

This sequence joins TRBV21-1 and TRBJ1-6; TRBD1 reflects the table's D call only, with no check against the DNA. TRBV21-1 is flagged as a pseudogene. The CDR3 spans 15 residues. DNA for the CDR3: TGTGCCAGCAGCCCCGGCGACAGGGCCAATTCACCCCTCCACTTT. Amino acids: CASSPGDRANSPLHF.

CDR3 region: CASRKARALNTEAFF. The CDR3 DNA reads TGCGCCAGCAGGAAAGCACGAGCTCTGAACACTGAAGCTTTCTTT. J is TRBJ1-1 and V is TRBV4-3; D gene unclear. The CDR3 sequence is 15 residues long. The germline V gene encodes CDR1 LGHNA and CDR2 YSLEER. V was pared by 6 bases and J by 0 bases, with 14 bases between.

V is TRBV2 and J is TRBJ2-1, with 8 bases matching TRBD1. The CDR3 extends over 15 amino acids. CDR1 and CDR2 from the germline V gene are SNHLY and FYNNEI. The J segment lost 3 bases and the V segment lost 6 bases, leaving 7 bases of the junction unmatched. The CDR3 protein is CASRTDRGHYNEQFF. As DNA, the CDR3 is TGTGCCAGCAGGACCGACAGGGGCCACTACAATGAGCAGTTCTTC.

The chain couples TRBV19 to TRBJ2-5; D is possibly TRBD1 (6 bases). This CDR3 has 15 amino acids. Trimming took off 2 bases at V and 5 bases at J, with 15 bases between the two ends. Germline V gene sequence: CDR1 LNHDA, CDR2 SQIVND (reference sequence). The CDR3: CASSILMGARETQYF. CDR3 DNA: TGTGCCAGTAGTATACTCATGGGGGCTCGGGAGACCCAGTACTTC.

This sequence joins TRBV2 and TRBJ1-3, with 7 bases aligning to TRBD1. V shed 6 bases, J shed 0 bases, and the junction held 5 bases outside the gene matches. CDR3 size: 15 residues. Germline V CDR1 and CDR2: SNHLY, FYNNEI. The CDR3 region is CASREQGYSGNTIYF. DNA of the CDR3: TGTGCCAGCAGGGAACAGGGGTACTCTGGAAACACCATATATTTT.

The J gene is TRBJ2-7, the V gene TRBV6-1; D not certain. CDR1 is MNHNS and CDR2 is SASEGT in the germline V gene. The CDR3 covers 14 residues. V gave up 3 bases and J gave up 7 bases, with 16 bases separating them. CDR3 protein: CASSDSYTSFEQYF. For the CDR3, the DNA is TGTGCCAGCAGTGACAGTTACACGTCGTTTGAGCAGTACTTC.